This T cell receptor (beta chain) was sequenced for a study of cytomegalovirus exposure and HLA in healthy donors. This CDR3 comprises 17 residues. The V gene's germline CDR1 is PRHDT and CDR2 FYEKMQ (reference sequence). Trimming took 0 bases from V and 8 from J, leaving 19 bases between them. This table comes from immunoSEQ multiplex PCR, and its TCRdb copy is limited to in-frame clones, with some not included. The repertoire holds 130,000 to 150,000 clones, with about 87% as singletons. Sequencing was performed on PBMCs. V usage is TRBV13 and J usage is TRBJ1-4; D not resolved. This receptor was identified in a man aged 18 to 29 in good health and CMV-seropositive. The CDR3 DNA sequence: TGTGCCAGCAGCTTAGGTAGGGCGGGGAAGGAAATCGAAAAACTGTTTTTT. Residues: CASSLGRAGKEIEKLFF. The full variable domain, its missing parts supplied by reference TRBV13 and TRBJ1-4, is AAGVIQSPRHLIKEKRETATLKCYPIPRHDTVYWYQQGPGQDPQFLISFYEKMQSDKGSIPDRFSAQQFSDYHSELNMSSLELGDSALYFCASSLGRAGKEIEKLFFGSGTQLSVL.